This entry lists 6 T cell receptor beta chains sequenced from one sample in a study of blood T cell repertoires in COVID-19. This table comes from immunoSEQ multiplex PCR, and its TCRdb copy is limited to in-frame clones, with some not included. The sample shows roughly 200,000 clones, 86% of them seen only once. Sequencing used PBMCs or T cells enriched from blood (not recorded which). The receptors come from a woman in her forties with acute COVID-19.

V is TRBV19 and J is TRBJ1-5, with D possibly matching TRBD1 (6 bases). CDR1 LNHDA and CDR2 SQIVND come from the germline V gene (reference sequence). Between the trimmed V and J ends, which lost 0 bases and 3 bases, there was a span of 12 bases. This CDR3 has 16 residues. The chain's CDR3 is CASSIETQGNNQPQHF. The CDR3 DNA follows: TGTGCCAGTAGTATAGAAACACAGGGTAACAATCAGCCCCAGCATTTT. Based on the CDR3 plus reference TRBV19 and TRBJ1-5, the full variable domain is DGGITQSPKYLFRKEGQNVTLSCEQNLNHDAMYWYRQDPGQGLRLIYYSQIVNDFQKGDIAEGYSVSREKKESFPLTVTSAQKNPTAFYLCASSIETQGNNQPQHFGDGTRLSIL.

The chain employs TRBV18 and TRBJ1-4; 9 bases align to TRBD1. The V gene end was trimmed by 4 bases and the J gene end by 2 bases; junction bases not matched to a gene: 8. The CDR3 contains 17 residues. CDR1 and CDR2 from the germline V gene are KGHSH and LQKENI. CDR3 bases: TGTGCCAGCTCACTCGCCGGGACAGGGTTCACTAATGAAAAACTGTTTTTT. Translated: CASSLAGTGFTNEKLFF.

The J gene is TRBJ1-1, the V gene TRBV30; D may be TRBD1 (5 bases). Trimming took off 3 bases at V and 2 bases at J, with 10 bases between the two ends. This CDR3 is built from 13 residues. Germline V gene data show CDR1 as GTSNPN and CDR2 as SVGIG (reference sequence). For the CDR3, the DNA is TGTGCCTGGAGGCCAGGACAAAACACTGAAGCTTTCTTT. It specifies CAWRPGQNTEAFF.

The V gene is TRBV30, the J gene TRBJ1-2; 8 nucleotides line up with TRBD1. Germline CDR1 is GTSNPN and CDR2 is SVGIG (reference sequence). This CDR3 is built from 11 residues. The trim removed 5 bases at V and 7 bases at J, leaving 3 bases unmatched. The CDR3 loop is CAWGTGGGYTF. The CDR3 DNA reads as TGTGCCTGGGGGACAGGAGGTGGCTACACCTTC.

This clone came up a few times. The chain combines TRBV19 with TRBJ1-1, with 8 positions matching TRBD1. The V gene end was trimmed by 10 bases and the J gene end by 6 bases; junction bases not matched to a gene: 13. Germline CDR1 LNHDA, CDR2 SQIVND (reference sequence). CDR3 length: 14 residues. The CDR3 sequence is CATKTGERFAEAFF. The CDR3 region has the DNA TGTGCCACTAAGACAGGGGAGAGGTTCGCTGAAGCTTTCTTT.

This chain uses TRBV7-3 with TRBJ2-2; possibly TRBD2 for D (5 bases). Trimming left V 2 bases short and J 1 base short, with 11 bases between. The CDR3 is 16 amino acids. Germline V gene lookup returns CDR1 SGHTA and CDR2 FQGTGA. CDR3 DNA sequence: TGTGCCAGCAGCTTACCCGAAGGGAGGAACACCGGGGAGCTGTTTTTT. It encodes CASSLPEGRNTGELFF.